Listed below are T cell receptor beta chains from one sample, sequenced in a study of neurological immune-mediated disorders. TCRdb used MiXCR to reprocess the 5' RACE reads, holding one entry per CDR3 protein. The sample contains about 53,000 distinct CDR3 sequences, around 3.5% of which appear only once. The sequenced sample consisted of PBMCs. The receptors originated from a woman aged 30 to 39 with multiple sclerosis. The CDR3 runs from the conserved cysteine through the conserved F or W. A D gene is named only where the DNA matches it firmly. Size is stated for part of the rows, as once, few or many counts, or as a class when the clone is expanded.

D: TRBD1
size: many
J: TRBJ2-3
V: TRBV4-1
DNA: TGCGCCAGCAGCCAAGGAGGGACAGGGCTGGGAGATACGCAGTATTTT
CDR3: CASSQGGTGLGDTQYF

D: TRBD1
size: NA
J: TRBJ1-1
V: TRBV7-7
DNA: TGTGCCAGCCCGGGACAGCGCGATATGAACACTGAAGCTTTCTTT
CDR3: CASPGQRDMNTEAFF

D: NA
size: many
J: TRBJ1-4
V: TRBV20-1
DNA: TGCAGTGCTAGAGATCCGCGACAGAGCGTTGAAAAACTGTTTTTT
CDR3: CSARDPRQSVEKLFF

D: NA
size: many
J: TRBJ1-1
V: TRBV5-1
DNA: TGCGCCAGCAGCTCGGAGGTGGGAGCCACTGAAGCTTTCTTT
CDR3: CASSSEVGATEAFF

D: NA
size: many
J: TRBJ2-1
V: TRBV7-2
DNA: TGTGCCAGCAGCTTGGACAAGAGCTCCTACAATGAGCAGTTCTTC
CDR3: CASSLDKSSYNEQFF

D: NA
size: many
J: TRBJ2-2
V: TRBV29-1
DNA: TGCAGCGTTGCTAGCGTGGCGACCGGGGAGCTGTTTTTT
CDR3: CSVASVATGELFF

D: NA
size: few
J: TRBJ1-3
V: TRBV25-1
DNA: TGTGCCAGCAGTGAATATGGGGGATCTGGAAACACCATATATTTT
CDR3: CASSEYGGSGNTIYF

D: NA
size: many
J: TRBJ2-7
V: TRBV29-1
DNA: TGCAGCGTTGTTGGGGATCCCCATTGGAACGAGCAGTACTTC
CDR3: CSVVGDPHWNEQYF

D: NA
size: many
J: TRBJ2-1
V: TRBV5-5
DNA: TGTGCCAGCAGCTTAAGTCCAATTTCCTACAATGAGCAGTTCTTC
CDR3: CASSLSPISYNEQFF

D: NA
size: many
J: TRBJ2-7
V: TRBV6-5
DNA: TGTGCCAGCAGTTACACGGGGTCGGGTTTCTACGAGCAGTACTTC
CDR3: CASSYTGSGFYEQYF

D: NA
size: once
J: TRBJ2-3
V: TRBV5-5
DNA: TGTGCCAGCAGCTTATTCCCCCACGCTAGCACAGATACGCAGTATTTT
CDR3: CASSLFPHASTDTQYF

D: NA
size: many
J: TRBJ2-2
V: TRBV30
DNA: TGTGCCTGGAGTGAAATGGAGAAATCCACCGGGGAGCTGTTTTTT
CDR3: CAWSEMEKSTGELFF

D: NA
size: many
J: TRBJ2-3
V: TRBV6-5
DNA: TGTGCCAGCAGTTATGGCAGGTCGGCAGATACGCAGTATTTT
CDR3: CASSYGRSADTQYF

D: NA
size: NA
J: TRBJ2-3
V: TRBV3-1
DNA: TGTGCCAGCAGCCAATTTAGAGGGGGATTCCCGAGGGATACGCAGTATTTT
CDR3: CASSQFRGGFPRDTQYF

D: NA
size: many
J: TRBJ2-7
V: TRBV6-6
DNA: TGTGCCAGCAGTTACACGAATGAGTACGAGCAGTACTTC
CDR3: CASSYTNEYEQYF

D: NA
size: many
J: TRBJ2-6
V: TRBV3-1
DNA: TGTGCCAGCAGCCAAGGGGACTCCCGTCTGGGGTCTGGGGCCAACGTCCTGACTTTC
CDR3: CASSQGDSRLGSGANVLTF

D: NA
size: many
J: TRBJ1-3
V: TRBV5-1
DNA: TGCGCCAGCAGCTTGGAAGGGGCAGGTGGAAACACCATATATTTT
CDR3: CASSLEGAGGNTIYF

D: NA
size: many
J: TRBJ2-1
V: TRBV12-3/TRBV12-4
DNA: TGTGCCAGCAGTTTAGCAACCGGGGCTGAGCAGTTCTTC
CDR3: CASSLATGAEQFF

D: NA
size: many
J: TRBJ2-4
V: TRBV20-1
DNA: TGCAGTGCTGTACAAAACATTCAGTACTTC
CDR3: CSAVQNIQYF

D: NA
size: many
J: TRBJ1-5
V: TRBV20-1
DNA: TGCAGTGCTGCGAGGGGCAATCAGCCCCAGAATTTT
CDR3: CSAARGNQPQNF

D: NA
size: NA
J: TRBJ2-4
V: TRBV20-1
DNA: TGCAGTGCTAGAGCCCCGGACCTAGCCAAAAACATTCAGTACTTC
CDR3: CSARAPDLAKNIQYF

D: TRBD1
size: many
J: TRBJ2-3
V: TRBV5-1
DNA: TGCGCCAGCAGCGCAGACAGGGTCCTACCTAGCACAGATACGCAGTATTTT
CDR3: CASSADRVLPSTDTQYF

D: TRBD1
size: many
J: TRBJ2-5
V: TRBV12-3/TRBV12-4
DNA: TGTGCCAGCAGCCTACAGGGCAGGGGGCTCGAGGAGACCCAGTACTTC
CDR3: CASSLQGRGLEETQYF

D: NA
size: many
J: TRBJ2-3
V: TRBV18
DNA: TGTGCCAGCTCCCCTTTCAGGGACACAGATACGCAGTATTTT
CDR3: CASSPFRDTDTQYF

D: NA
size: many
J: TRBJ1-6
V: TRBV27
DNA: TGTGCCAGCAGTTCTGCAGGGATTAATTCACCCCTCCACTTT
CDR3: CASSSAGINSPLHF

D: NA
size: many
J: TRBJ2-1
V: TRBV13
DNA: TGTGCCAGCAGCGGACCCACGGATGAGCAGTTCTTC
CDR3: CASSGPTDEQFF

D: NA
size: many
J: TRBJ2-1
V: TRBV11-1
DNA: TGTGCCAGCAGCCCTTCCGGGGGCGGGAATGGTGATGAGCAGTTCTTC
CDR3: CASSPSGGGNGDEQFF

D: NA
size: many
J: TRBJ1-3
V: TRBV5-1
DNA: TGCGCCAGCAGCTTGAATTCCCCCAGCTCTGGAAACACCATATATTTT
CDR3: CASSLNSPSSGNTIYF